What follows describes a single T cell receptor (beta chain). Its matching antigen is unknown. The PCR was carried out with 60 Vbeta primers and 13 Jbeta primers. Sequencing was performed with immunoSEQ multiplex PCR; in TCRdb, only in-frame clones are kept and a portion is missing. The sample holds 120,000 or so clones, around 79% seen once. The sample originates from a study of cytomegalovirus exposure and HLA in healthy donors. Whole-study findings and limits: Previously analyzed data showed that most TCR beta V segments were productive at a frequency of about 87% or about 30%.

The sample was PBMCs. The clonotype comes from a woman aged 40 to 55 in good health and CMV-seronegative.

The CDR3 nucleotides read TGTGCCAGTACGCCAGGGGGGAGCTCCTACAATGAGCAGTTCTTC. Translation gives CASTPGGSSYNEQFF. The chain carries TRBV19 and TRBJ2-1; D perhaps matches TRBD1 (7 bases). Per germline, CDR1 LNHDA and CDR2 SQIVND (reference sequence). The CDR3 is 15 amino acids. V lost 7 bases, J lost 0 bases, and 13 bases lay in between. Variable domain in full (rest from reference TRBV19 and TRBJ2-1): DGGITQSPKYLFRKEGQNVTLSCEQNLNHDAMYWYRQDPGQGLRLIYYSQIVNDFQKGDIAEGYSVSREKKESFPLTVTSAQKNPTAFYLCASTPGGSSYNEQFFGPGTRLTVL.